The 32 T cell receptor beta chains reported below all come from one sample, sequenced in a study of T cell responses to AZD1222 COVID-19 vaccine. The repertoire was sequenced with immunoSEQ multiplex PCR; TCRdb's copy has only in-frame clones and lacks some. This table has some 160,000 clones, approximately 93% appearing once. The input for sequencing was peripheral blood, taken on day 0 of AZD1222 vaccination. The receptors originated from an adult in good health.

This sequence joins TRBV2 and TRBJ1-2; D gene unclear. Germline-derived CDR1 and CDR2 are SNHLY and FYNNEI. This CDR3 spans 13 amino acids. Trimming shortened V by 10 bases and J by 5 bases, and 17 bases separated the two germline ends. As DNA, the CDR3 is TGTGCCATTACCTGGCGGGTTACTTATGGCTACACCTTC. This encodes CAITWRVTYGYTF. Looking up the rest from reference TRBV2 and TRBJ1-2 gives the full variable domain: EPEVTQTPSHQVTQMGQEVILRCVPISNHLYFYWYRQILGQKVEFLVSFYNNEISEKSEIFDDQFSVERPDGSNFTLKIRSTKLEDSAMYFCAITWRVTYGYTFGSGTRLTVV.

The table lists this clone with a few counts. The chain carries TRBV18 and TRBJ2-5; D is possibly TRBD1 or TRBD2 (5 bases each). The germline V gene encodes CDR1 KGHSH and CDR2 LQKENI. Trimming cost V 3 bases and J 2 bases, with 22 bases left between them. CDR3 length equals 18 residues. The CDR3 DNA is TGTGCCAGCTCACCCCGGGACGGCCTTCGTTCGGGGCAAGAGACCCAGTACTTC. Amino acids: CASSPRDGLRSGQETQYF.

The rearrangement joins TRBV27 to TRBJ1-2; tentatively, D is TRBD1 (5 bases). The CDR3 has 11 residues. V was shortened by 6 bases and J by 5 bases, with 7 bases between the two germline ends. Germline CDR1 MNHEY, CDR2 SMNVEV (reference sequence). The chain's CDR3 is CASSPGYGYTF. The CDR3 DNA follows: TGTGCCAGCAGCCCAGGGTATGGCTACACCTTC.

The chain has TRBV12-3 or TRBV12-4 and TRBJ1-6; the D is unclear. The CDR3 has 12 residues. The germline V and J ends were trimmed by 6 bases and 9 bases, with 9 bases remaining between them. Written as DNA, the CDR3 is TGTGCCAGCAGCCTGGCGGCTTCACCCCTCCACTTT. This sequence encodes CASSLAASPLHF.

The gene calls are TRBV19 and TRBJ1-1; D perhaps matches TRBD1 (6 bases). Looked up from germline, CDR1 is LNHDA and CDR2 is SQIVND (reference sequence). Trimming removed 5 bases from V and 2 bases from J, with 12 bases in between. CDR3 length: 14 amino acids. CDR3 DNA sequence: TGTGCCAGTAGTCCAAGGACAGCCAACACTGAAGCTTTCTTT. Translating it yields CASSPRTANTEAFF.

Comments on this clone: At one boundary the junction diverges from the germline segment, which might be a read error. The chain combines TRBV7-7 with TRBJ1-6, with D tentatively TRBD1 (5 bases). CDR1 and CDR2 from the germline V gene are SSHAT and FNYEAQ (reference sequence). The CDR3 totals 15 residues. For the CDR3, the DNA is TGTGCTAGCAGCTTAATTCTACCGGGGGACCCACCCCTCCACTTT. Protein product: CASSLILPGDPPLHF.

The chain uses TRBV10-3 and TRBJ1-5, with TRBD1 matching 10 bases. The CDR3 loop spans 15 amino acids. CDR1 is ENHRY, CDR2 SYGVKD, per germline. With V trimmed by 2 bases and J by 5 bases, 3 bases remained unmatched. The DNA of the CDR3 is TGTGCCATCAGTGAGGGAGGGACAGGGGATCAGCCCCAGCATTTT. Protein product: CAISEGGTGDQPQHF.

This chain uses TRBV2 with TRBJ1-6; D gene uncertain. The V gene lost 3 bases and the J gene lost 7 bases, with 13 bases spanning the gap. Germline loops: CDR1 SNHLY, CDR2 FYNNEI. The CDR3 spans 15 residues. CDR3 residues: CASSEVGSANSPLHF. The CDR3 DNA reads as TGTGCCAGCAGTGAGGTCGGATCGGCCAATTCACCCCTCCACTTT.

The chain couples TRBV19 to TRBJ2-7; tentatively, D is TRBD2 (5 bases). Germline V gene data show CDR1 as LNHDA and CDR2 as SQIVND (reference sequence). The length of the CDR3 is 14 residues. With 6 bases removed from V and 1 base from J, the gap between germline ends came to 13 bases. The CDR3 protein is CASSARRESYEQYF. For the CDR3, the DNA is TGTGCCAGTAGCGCGCGTAGGGAGTCCTACGAGCAGTACTTC.

J is TRBJ1-1 and V is TRBV5-1; no definite D call. With 1 base removed from V and 1 base from J, the gap between germline ends came to 11 bases. The CDR3 has 15 amino acids. Germline V gene lookup returns CDR1 SGHRS and CDR2 YFSETQ. CDR3 region: CASSLRFAENTEAFF. The CDR3, as DNA: TGCGCCAGCAGCTTGCGCTTTGCTGAGAACACTGAAGCTTTCTTT.

V gene TRBV5-4 combines with J gene TRBJ2-5; the D gene is possibly TRBD2 (6 bases). CDR1 SGHNT and CDR2 YYREEE come from the germline V gene (reference sequence). This CDR3 has 14 amino acids. The V gene lost 4 bases and the J gene lost 0 bases, with 10 bases spanning the gap. The CDR3 region is CASSRTGDQETQYF. CDR3 sequence (DNA): TGTGCCAGCAGCAGGACGGGGGACCAAGAGACCCAGTACTTC.

This clone has just one count. The CDR3 region is CATELSGQQSYEQYF. Here the CDR3 DNA reads TGTGCTACGGAACTTTCAGGGCAACAAAGCTACGAGCAGTACTTC. The V gene is TRBV6-5, the J gene TRBJ2-7; D might be TRBD1 (5 bases). The CDR3 is 15 amino acids. Germline CDR1 MNHEY, CDR2 SVGAGI.

The V call is TRBV24-1, the J call TRBJ1-5, with D uncertain. There are 12 residues in the CDR3. Germline lookup yields CDR1 KGHDR and CDR2 SFDVKD. Trimming left V 3 bases short and J 4 bases short, with 3 bases between. The CDR3 DNA sequence: TGTGCCACCAGTGATATAAATCAGCCCCAGCATTTT. Its translation: CATSDINQPQHF.

The chain joins TRBV9 to TRBJ2-1; TRBD2 agrees at 11 bases. J was trimmed by 0 bases and V by 3 bases; bases with no gene match: 8. CDR1 is SGDLS and CDR2 is YYNGEE in the germline V gene. The CDR3 is made up of 18 amino acids. CDR3 loop: CASSGSSGGPPSYNEQFF. The CDR3 nucleotides read TGTGCCAGCAGCGGCTCTAGCGGGGGGCCCCCCTCCTACAATGAGCAGTTCTTC.

The chain joins TRBV5-4 to TRBJ1-4; 8 bases match TRBD1. The CDR3 totals 15 residues. The V gene's germline CDR1 is SGHNT and CDR2 YYREEE (reference sequence). The V segment lost 4 bases and the J segment 6 bases; nucleotides outside the gene matches: 8. The CDR3 is CASSPTSDRDEKLFF. CDR3 DNA: TGTGCCAGCAGCCCTACCTCGGACAGGGATGAAAAACTGTTTTTT.

The sample holds one count of this clone. DNA for the CDR3: TGCAGCGTACTCCCCAGACACAGGAACACTGAAGCTTTCTTT. This encodes CSVLPRHRNTEAFF. The chain links TRBV29-1 to TRBJ1-1; D gene ambiguous. V was pared by 6 bases and J by 1 base, with 15 bases between. The germline V gene has CDR1 SQVTM and CDR2 ANQGSEA. This CDR3 has 14 residues.

This chain joins TRBV3-1 (or the pseudogene TRBV3-2) and TRBJ2-3; D may match TRBD1 or TRBD2 (5 bases each). This CDR3 is built from 19 residues. V was clipped by 2 bases and J by 4 bases, with 25 bases between them. The germline CDR1 and CDR2 sequences are LGHDT and YNNKEL (reference sequence). CDR3 in DNA: TGTGCCAGCAGCCAACTTTGGGGACCCGGGACCTTAGGCGCAGATACGCAGTATTTT. Its protein product is CASSQLWGPGTLGADTQYF.

The rearrangement joins TRBV19 to TRBJ1-5; 7 bases are a match to TRBD1. The trim removed 4 bases at V and 2 bases at J, leaving 5 bases unmatched. This CDR3 is 15 amino acids long. Germline V CDR1 and CDR2: LNHDA, SQIVND (reference sequence). CDR3 nucleotides: TGTGCCAGTAGTAGAACAACAGGGGGCAATCAGCCCCAGCATTTT. Protein: CASSRTTGGNQPQHF. The full variable domain, with the rest looked up from reference TRBV19 and TRBJ1-5, is DGGITQSPKYLFRKEGQNVTLSCEQNLNHDAMYWYRQDPGQGLRLIYYSQIVNDFQKGDIAEGYSVSREKKESFPLTVTSAQKNPTAFYLCASSRTTGGNQPQHFGDGTRLSIL.

The rearrangement links TRBV21-1 to TRBJ1-2; TRBD1 reflects the table's D call only, with no check against the DNA. TRBV21-1 is a recognized pseudogene. The CDR3 is made up of 18 amino acids. The CDR3 reads CASSKVEGCRGPLYGYTF. The CDR3, as DNA: TGTGCCAGCAGCAAAGTGGAAGGGTGCAGGGGGCCTCTCTATGGCTACACCTTC.

The chain couples TRBV7-9 to TRBJ1-2; D ambiguous. V was cut by 1 base and J by 6 bases, with 9 bases left in between. CDR3 length equals 13 residues. CDR1 SEHNR and CDR2 FQNEAQ come from the germline V gene (reference sequence). As DNA, the CDR3 is TGTGCCAGCAGCTTAGGCCCTCAAAATGGCTACACCTTC. Protein product: CASSLGPQNGYTF.

The rearrangement uses TRBV4-1 and TRBJ1-2; no firm D call. CDR1 and CDR2 (germline): MGHRA, YSYEKL. The CDR3 contains 13 residues. Trimming pared 2 bases from V and 4 bases from J, leaving 8 bases between. CDR3 DNA sequence: TGCGCCAGCAGCCAAAGTCACGCCTATGGCTACACCTTC. Translation gives CASSQSHAYGYTF.

The chain has TRBV29-1 and TRBJ1-2, with D unresolved. This CDR3 contains 11 residues. The V and J ends lost 6 bases and 14 bases respectively, with 19 bases between them. Germline CDR1 and CDR2: SQVTM and ANQGSEA. CDR3 protein: CSVYSNEVRTF. Here the CDR3 DNA reads TGCAGCGTCTATTCAAATGAGGTCCGTACCTTC. Variable domain in full (rest from reference TRBV29-1 and TRBJ1-2): SAVISQKPSRDICQRGTSLTIQCQVDSQVTMMFWYRQQPGQSLTLIATANQGSEATYESGFVIDKFPISRPNLTFSTLTVSNMSPEDSSIYLCSVYSNEVRTFGSGTRLTVV.

The rearrangement links TRBV3-1 (or the pseudogene TRBV3-2) to TRBJ2-5; 9 nucleotides line up with TRBD1. This CDR3 is 16 amino acids long. Germline loops: CDR1 LGHDT, CDR2 YNNKEL (reference sequence). J lost 2 bases, V lost 5 bases, and 9 bases had no gene match. DNA for the CDR3: TGTGCCAGCAGCTATATACCGGGACAGGGACAAGAGACCCAGTACTTC. Encoded protein: CASSYIPGQGQETQYF.

This clone was detected once. V is TRBV2 and J is TRBJ1-1; maybe TRBD1 (5 bases). V was trimmed by 4 bases and J by 3 bases, leaving 9 bases between them. The CDR3 length is 13 residues. Per germline, CDR1 SNHLY and CDR2 FYNNEI. The CDR3 sequence is CASSGRGDTEAFF. In DNA form, the CDR3 reads TGTGCCAGCAGTGGCAGAGGGGACACTGAAGCTTTCTTT.

CDR3 bases: TGTGCCAGCAGCGTAGCTTTAGCGGTGGATACGCAGTATTTT. Its translation: CASSVALAVDTQYF. This sequence joins TRBV9 and TRBJ2-3, with D perhaps TRBD2 (6 bases). The CDR3 covers 14 residues. Trimming removed 0 bases from V and 6 bases from J, with 11 bases in between. Germline CDR1 is SGDLS and CDR2 is YYNGEE. The variable domain in full, with the rest retrieved from reference TRBV9 and TRBJ2-3, is DSGVTQTPKHLITATGQRVTLRCSPRSGDLSVYWYQQSLDQGLQFLIQYYNGEERAKGNILERFSAQQFPDLHSELNLSSLELGDSALYFCASSVALAVDTQYFGPGTRLTVL.

The rearrangement joins TRBV18 to TRBJ2-5; 8 nucleotides match TRBD2. The CDR3 contains 17 residues. J was trimmed by 1 base and V by 4 bases; bases with no gene match: 11. From germline, CDR1 is KGHSH and CDR2 LQKENI. CDR3 residues: CASSLYSPAGAQETQYF. The DNA for the CDR3 is TGTGCCAGCTCACTTTATTCCCCAGCGGGGGCCCAAGAGACCCAGTACTTC.

The rearrangement uses TRBV4-3 and TRBJ2-1; 7 positions match TRBD1. This CDR3 is built from 14 residues. CDR1 and CDR2 from the germline V gene are LGHNA and YSLEER. J was trimmed by 3 bases and V by 4 bases; bases with no gene match: 3. This CDR3 is CASSPGQNYNEQFF. CDR3 nucleotides: TGCGCCAGCAGCCCGGGACAGAACTACAATGAGCAGTTCTTC.

This clone was seen only a few times. In the same sample, other DNA sequences code for this CDR3. This sequence joins TRBV28 and TRBJ1-2; D call uncertain. Per the germline V gene, CDR1 is MDHEN and CDR2 is SYDVKM. The CDR3 is 12 amino acids. Trimming stripped 2 bases from V and 2 bases from J, with 3 bases between. This CDR3 reads CASSLGNYGYTF. CDR3 nucleotide sequence: TGTGCCAGCAGTTTAGGGAACTATGGCTACACCTTC.

The chain employs TRBV2 and TRBJ2-3; TRBD1 or TRBD2 may be the D gene (5 bases each). Germline V lookup: CDR1 SNHLY, CDR2 FYNNEI. V lost 6 bases to trimming and J lost 1 base, with 14 bases between them. CDR3 length: 15 residues. Here the CDR3 DNA reads TGTGCCAGCAGCCCCTCATTGGGGGGCACAGATACGCAGTATTTT. It yields the protein CASSPSLGGTDTQYF. The full variable domain, in which reference TRBV2 and TRBJ2-3 provide the parts outside the CDR3, is EPEVTQTPSHQVTQMGQEVILRCVPISNHLYFYWYRQILGQKVEFLVSFYNNEISEKSEIFDDQFSVERPDGSNFTLKIRSTKLEDSAMYFCASSPSLGGTDTQYFGPGTRLTVL.

The table lists this clone with a count of one. CDR3: CASSFQRGEETQYF. The CDR3 bases are TGTGCCAGCAGCTTCCAGCGGGGGGAAGAGACCCAGTACTTC. This sequence joins TRBV7-2 and TRBJ2-5; the match to TRBD2 covers 9 bases. The CDR3 loop spans 14 amino acids. V was clipped by 3 bases and J by 3 bases; unmatched bases: 2. Germline-derived CDR1 and CDR2 are SGHTA and FQGNSA.

The rearrangement links TRBV27 to TRBJ1-1; TRBD1 is a possible D gene (6 bases). The germline V gene encodes CDR1 MNHEY and CDR2 SMNVEV (reference sequence). The CDR3 length is 16 residues. The V and J ends lost 6 bases and 2 bases respectively, with 19 bases between them. CDR3 in DNA: TGTGCCAGCAGCCTGAACGTACAGGGACCAAACACTGAAGCTTTCTTT. It is translated as CASSLNVQGPNTEAFF.

The chain uses TRBV5-1 and TRBJ1-2, with D possibly matching TRBD1 (6 bases). This CDR3 is 13 amino acids long. Trimming pared 4 bases from V and 3 bases from J, leaving 10 bases between. Germline V gene data show CDR1 as SGHRS and CDR2 as YFSETQ. The CDR3: CASSEDRYYGYTF. The DNA of the CDR3 is TGCGCCAGCAGCGAAGACAGGTACTATGGCTACACCTTC.